What follows are 26 T cell receptor beta chains derived from one specimen sequenced in a study of cytomegalovirus exposure and HLA in healthy donors. PCR involved 60 Vbeta and 13 Jbeta primers. Data came from immunoSEQ multiplex PCR; TCRdb stores just in-frame clones and leaves some out. This sample carries 150,000 to 200,000 clones, about 82% of them seen once, and the ten largest clones take approximately 7%. Sequencing input: PBMCs. The source of these receptors is a woman aged 25-40 years in good health and CMV-seropositive.

V is TRBV27 and J is TRBJ2-1, with D possibly TRBD1 on 5 matching bases. Germline V lookup: CDR1 MNHEY, CDR2 SMNVEV (reference sequence). CDR3 length equals 11 residues. Trimming pared 8 bases from V and 6 bases from J, leaving 8 bases between. CDR3 sequence reads: CASLGLNEQFF. The CDR3 region has the DNA TGTGCCAGCCTGGGGCTCAATGAGCAGTTCTTC.

The rearrangement links TRBV6-6 to TRBJ2-3; maybe TRBD1 (5 bases). V lost 6 bases and J 8 bases, leaving 15 bases between the germline ends. Germline CDR1 MNHNY, CDR2 SVGAGI (reference sequence). CDR3 size: 13 residues. The CDR3 coding sequence is TGTGCCAGCAGCTTGACAGATTTCGCTACGCAGTATTTT. This gives the protein CASSLTDFATQYF.

This clone occurred a few times. V gene TRBV28 combines with J gene TRBJ1-2, with a weak D call TRBD1 (6 bases). CDR1 is MDHEN, CDR2 SYDVKM, per germline. Trimming cost V 2 bases and J 4 bases, with 8 bases left between them. This CDR3 is built from 13 residues. CDR3 in amino acids: CASSLGRGYGYTF. Written as DNA, the CDR3 is TGTGCCAGCAGTTTAGGCAGGGGCTATGGCTACACCTTC.

The chain is built from TRBV9 and TRBJ2-2; D remains unclear. CDR3 length equals 14 residues. Germline-derived CDR1 and CDR2 are SGDLS and YYNGEE. V was cut by 5 bases and J by 6 bases, with 14 bases left in between. For the CDR3, the DNA is TGTGCCAGCAGTGGAGTCGGATCTGCCGGGGAGCTGTTTTTT. Translated: CASSGVGSAGELFF.

The chain has TRBV7-9 and TRBJ2-7, with D uncertain. Trimming stripped 5 bases from V and 4 bases from J, with 6 bases between. The CDR3 length is 11 residues. Germline CDR1 and CDR2: SEHNR and FQNEAQ (reference sequence). The CDR3 coding sequence is TGTGCCAGCAGCCCCGGGTACGAGCAGTACTTC. It translates to CASSPGYEQYF.

The chain recombines TRBV9 with TRBJ2-3, with D perhaps matching TRBD2 (6 bases). V was pared by 0 bases and J by 6 bases, with 14 bases between. Germline CDR1 is SGDLS and CDR2 is YYNGEE. This CDR3 spans 15 amino acids. The CDR3 here is CASSVGIAGSDTQYF. The CDR3 DNA sequence: TGTGCCAGCAGCGTAGGAATTGCGGGATCGGATACGCAGTATTTT.

The rearrangement uses TRBV5-6 and TRBJ2-7; D gene unclear. V lost 0 bases, J lost 5 bases, and 9 bases lay in between. Germline CDR1 and CDR2: SGHDT and YYEEEE. CDR3 length: 13 amino acids. The CDR3 loop reads CASSLAGHHEQYF. The CDR3 nucleotides read TGTGCCAGCAGCTTGGCGGGTCACCACGAGCAGTACTTC.

This rearrangement joins TRBV6-1 to TRBJ2-7; TRBD1 matches 7 bases. Losses at the gene ends were 4 bases for V and 3 bases for J; bases not matched to a gene: 6. Germline CDR1 is MNHNS and CDR2 is SASEGT. The CDR3 loop spans 14 amino acids. Written as DNA, the CDR3 is TGTGCCAGCAGTGGCCTGGGACAGCTCTACGAGCAGTACTTC. Translation gives CASSGLGQLYEQYF.

This clone was counted a few times. The DNA for the CDR3 is TGCAGCGTACAGGGTATGAGCTACGAGCAGTACTTC. Protein: CSVQGMSYEQYF. The chain carries TRBV29-1 and TRBJ2-7; TRBD1 is a possible D gene (6 bases). Germline CDR1 is SQVTM and CDR2 is ANQGSEA. The V end lost 6 bases, the J end lost 3 bases, and 12 bases lay between the germline ends. The CDR3 totals 12 residues.

This clone was detected only once. The J gene is TRBJ1-1, the V gene TRBV9, with 7 nucleotides matching TRBD1. This CDR3 is 15 amino acids long. Looked up from germline, CDR1 is SGDLS and CDR2 is YYNGEE. V dropped 3 bases and J dropped 1; count of bases not matched to a gene: 6. The CDR3 DNA is TGTGCCAGCAGCGCCTGGGACAGATCGAACACTGAAGCTTTCTTT. This codes for CASSAWDRSNTEAFF.

The sample holds a few counts of this clone. This rearrangement joins TRBV6-6 to TRBJ1-2; no clear D gene. Germline V gives CDR1 MNHNY, CDR2 SVGAGI (reference sequence). V was shortened by 0 bases and J by 7 bases, with 12 bases between the two germline ends. The CDR3 loop spans 14 amino acids. The CDR3 nucleotides are TGTGCCAGCAGTTACTCGAATAAGTGGGCTGGCTACACCTTC. Translation: CASSYSNKWAGYTF.

The chain has TRBV5-1 and TRBJ1-2, with a possible D match to TRBD1 (5 bases). This CDR3 region has 15 residues. V lost 4 bases, J lost 3 bases, and 16 bases lay in between. In germline, CDR1 is SGHRS, CDR2 YFSETQ. The DNA for the CDR3 is TGCGCCAGCAGCCCCGGGTCGGGAGGGGACTATGGCTACACCTTC. Its translation: CASSPGSGGDYGYTF. The full variable domain, with the rest looked up from reference TRBV5-1 and TRBJ1-2, is KAGVTQTPRYLIKTRGQQVTLSCSPISGHRSVSWYQQTPGQGLQFLFEYFSETQRNKGNFPGRFSGRQFSNSRSEMNVSTLELGDSALYLCASSPGSGGDYGYTFGSGTRLTVV.

The V gene is TRBV25-1, the J gene TRBJ1-5; TRBD1 aligns across 8 bases. Germline V lookup: CDR1 MGHDK, CDR2 SYGVNS. V was clipped by 2 bases and J by 6 bases; unmatched bases: 15. There are 18 residues in the CDR3. CDR3 amino acids: CASSERFAMDRVGQPQHF. CDR3 sequence (DNA): TGTGCCAGCAGTGAACGATTCGCTATGGACAGGGTCGGTCAGCCCCAGCATTTT.

The V call is TRBV7-6, the J call TRBJ2-1; 7 bases are a match to TRBD1. After removal of 0 bases from V and 4 bases from J, the junction contained 6 bases not matched to a gene. This CDR3 has 16 residues. In germline, CDR1 is SGHVS, CDR2 FNYEAQ. CDR3 coding DNA: TGTGCCAGCAGCTTAGCGAGGGGGCTACGATACAATGAGCAGTTCTTC. Its translation: CASSLARGLRYNEQFF.

This clone has a handful of counts. This CDR3 reads CASSDYGTATEAFF. CDR3 bases: TGTGCCAGCAGTGATTACGGGACAGCCACTGAAGCTTTCTTT. The J gene is TRBJ1-1, the V gene TRBV25-1; 7 bases are a match to TRBD1. V trimming: 3 bases; J trimming: 4 bases; junction bases outside the gene matches: 5. Germline CDR1 and CDR2: MGHDK and SYGVNS. The CDR3 totals 14 residues.

The chain uses TRBV11-3 and TRBJ2-5; 7 bases map to TRBD2. The V gene's germline CDR1 is SGHNT and CDR2 YENEEA. V lost 1 base to trimming and J lost 2 bases; unmatched junction nucleotides: 4. This CDR3 region has 15 residues. This chain's CDR3 is CASSLGVGGQETQYF. The CDR3, as DNA: TGTGCCAGCAGCTTAGGGGTGGGGGGGCAAGAGACCCAGTACTTC.

This clone has just one count. This chain joins TRBV27 and TRBJ2-5; unclear D gene. V was clipped by 3 bases and J by 4 bases, with 12 bases between them. The germline V gene has CDR1 MNHEY and CDR2 SMNVEV (reference sequence). CDR3 length: 14 residues. The CDR3 is CASSLRAFVETQYF. The CDR3 DNA is TGTGCCAGCAGTTTGCGCGCATTCGTAGAGACCCAGTACTTC.

This sequence joins TRBV19 and TRBJ2-7; possibly TRBD2 for D (5 bases). Per the germline V gene, CDR1 is LNHDA and CDR2 is SQIVND (reference sequence). This CDR3 has 14 residues. The V and J ends lost 2 bases and 3 bases respectively, with 11 bases between them. The CDR3 loop reads CASSISGNFYEQYF. CDR3 bases: TGTGCCAGTAGTATAAGCGGTAACTTCTACGAGCAGTACTTC.

This rearrangement joins TRBV29-1 to TRBJ1-2, with D unclear. The CDR3 extends over 13 amino acids. From germline, CDR1 is SQVTM and CDR2 ANQGSEA. Trimming took 8 bases from V and 0 from J, leaving 13 bases between them. DNA of the CDR3: TGCAGCTCCCTCCGCCTAGCTAACTATGGCTACACCTTC. This translates into CSSLRLANYGYTF.

V usage is TRBV7-9 and J usage is TRBJ2-5; 7 bases are shared with TRBD2. In germline, CDR1 is SEHNR, CDR2 FQNEAQ (reference sequence). The CDR3 is made up of 14 amino acids. V lost 2 bases, J lost 5 bases, and 5 bases stayed unmatched. The chain's CDR3 is CASSLFAGVETQYF. CDR3 bases: TGTGCCAGCAGCTTATTTGCGGGGGTGGAGACCCAGTACTTC.

The chain is built from TRBV10-3 and TRBJ2-1; 8 bases fit TRBD2. V lost 0 bases and J lost 4; bases outside the gene matches: 11. CDR3 length: 18 amino acids. In germline, CDR1 is ENHRY, CDR2 SYGVKD. The CDR3: CAISESGGGNGGYNEQFF. The CDR3 DNA follows: TGTGCCATCAGTGAGTCTGGCGGGGGGAACGGTGGGTACAATGAGCAGTTCTTC.

This chain connects TRBV9 to TRBJ2-5, with 14 bases identical to TRBD2. V was pared by 3 bases and J by 7 bases, with 8 bases of the junction left unmatched. The germline CDR1 and CDR2 sequences are SGDLS and YYNGEE. This CDR3 has 16 residues. This chain's CDR3 is CASSAGTSGGRGTQYF. The CDR3 DNA is TGTGCCAGCAGCGCCGGGACTAGCGGGGGCCGAGGGACCCAGTACTTC.

The V gene is TRBV9, the J gene TRBJ2-1; possible D gene TRBD1, 6 bases. This CDR3 comprises 15 residues. The V gene's germline CDR1 is SGDLS and CDR2 YYNGEE. V lost 2 bases, J lost 2 bases, and 11 bases lay in between. CDR3 DNA sequence: TGTGCCAGCAGCGTTACAGGGCCCACCTACAATGAGCAGTTCTTC. It codes for CASSVTGPTYNEQFF.

V and J are TRBV4-3 and TRBJ2-7; no clear D gene. This CDR3 is 14 amino acids long. From germline, CDR1 is LGHNA and CDR2 YSLEER. Trimming cost V 4 bases and J 2 bases, with 12 bases left between them. CDR3 nucleotide sequence: TGCGCCAGCAGCCCGATGACAAACCCCTACGAGCAGTACTTC. The encoded protein is CASSPMTNPYEQYF.

The chain couples TRBV11-3 to TRBJ1-2; 9 bases line up with TRBD1. V shed 1 base, J shed 7 bases, and the junction held 1 base outside the gene matches. This CDR3 has 13 amino acids. CDR1 and CDR2 (germline): SGHNT, YENEEA. Here the CDR3 DNA reads TGTGCCAGCAGCTTAGGGACAGGGGTTGGCTACACCTTC. Protein: CASSLGTGVGYTF.

CDR3 amino acids: CAISPHRGDTEAFF. CDR3 DNA sequence: TGTGCCATCAGCCCTCACAGGGGAGACACTGAAGCTTTCTTT. This chain connects TRBV10-3 to TRBJ1-1; 7 bases are a match to TRBD1. The germline CDR1 and CDR2 sequences are ENHRY and SYGVKD. The trim removed 6 bases at V and 3 bases at J, leaving 7 bases unmatched. The CDR3 consists of 14 residues.